Each of the 16 T cell receptor beta chains below was sequenced from the same sample in a study of beta chain features in type 1 diabetes. The whole isolated RNA underwent reverse transcription, so sequencing captured expressed TCRB transcripts. Repertoires were generated with immunoSEQ multiplex PCR, while TCRdb's copy carries only in-frame clones and drops some. The repertoire holds under 250,000 clones, with 13% to 15% as singletons. Sample: naive CD4+ T cells from blood. These receptors all come from a woman in her thirties or forties in good health.

The rearrangement links TRBV28 to TRBJ2-7; 8 bases are shared with TRBD1. V lost 6 bases, J lost 0 bases, and 4 bases stayed unmatched. The CDR3 spans 14 residues. Germline V gene sequence: CDR1 MDHEN, CDR2 SYDVKM. This CDR3 is CASSRTGISYEQYF. CDR3 sequence (DNA): TGTGCCAGCAGCAGGACAGGGATCTCCTACGAGCAGTACTTC.

The V and J genes are TRBV29-1 and TRBJ1-3; weak D call: TRBD1 (6 bases). The CDR3 runs 13 residues. V lost 4 bases, J lost 0 bases, and 7 bases lay in between. Per the germline V gene, CDR1 is SQVTM and CDR2 is ANQGSEA. CDR3 sequence reads: CSVAGVSGNTIYF. CDR3 nucleotides: TGCAGCGTTGCAGGGGTCTCTGGAAACACCATATATTTT.

This clone has more than one count but fewer than ten. This rearrangement joins TRBV5-4 to TRBJ2-1, with 10 bases lining up with TRBD2. Germline V CDR1 and CDR2: SGHNT, YYREEE (reference sequence). V shed 6 bases, J shed 6 bases, and the junction held 9 bases outside the gene matches. The CDR3 covers 15 residues. CDR3 in amino acids: CASKYQRGGGNEQFF. The CDR3 bases are TGTGCCAGCAAGTACCAGCGGGGGGGCGGCAATGAGCAGTTCTTC.

The chain combines TRBV5-4 with TRBJ2-1; 10 bases line up with TRBD1. The ends lost 0 bases at V and 5 bases at J; junction bases unmatched: 5. Germline CDR1 SGHNT, CDR2 YYREEE (reference sequence). This CDR3 spans 16 amino acids. CDR3 amino acids: CASSLGGTGVDNEQFF. The CDR3 nucleotides read TGTGCCAGCAGCTTGGGGGGGACAGGGGTAGACAATGAGCAGTTCTTC.

This chain links TRBV5-1 with TRBJ2-3; D perhaps matches TRBD1 (6 bases). V was shortened by 4 bases and J by 0 bases, with 9 bases between the two germline ends. Germline CDR1 reads SGHRS; CDR2 reads YFSETQ. The CDR3 has 14 residues. The CDR3 here is CASSRGQSTDTQYF. The CDR3, as DNA: TGCGCCAGCAGCCGAGGACAGAGCACAGATACGCAGTATTTT.

J is TRBJ1-3 and V is TRBV2; D ambiguous. V was shortened by 6 bases and J by 4 bases, with 7 bases between the two germline ends. Per the germline V gene, CDR1 is SNHLY and CDR2 is FYNNEI. The CDR3 runs to 12 residues. CDR3 protein: CASSERGNTIYF. In DNA form, the CDR3 reads TGTGCCAGCAGCGAGAGAGGAAACACCATATATTTT.

This clone was observed a handful of times. The chain employs TRBV29-1 and TRBJ2-7; 8 bases fit TRBD1. V shed 6 bases, J shed 6 bases, and the junction held 7 bases outside the gene matches. There are 12 residues in the CDR3. CDR1 SQVTM and CDR2 ANQGSEA come from the germline V gene. The chain's CDR3 is CSVADRVREQYF. For the CDR3, the DNA is TGCAGCGTCGCGGACAGGGTACGCGAGCAGTACTTC.

J is TRBJ2-3 and V is TRBV27; 9 bases are a match to TRBD2. This CDR3 has 15 amino acids. The ends lost 5 bases at V and 1 base at J; junction bases unmatched: 4. In germline, CDR1 is MNHEY, CDR2 SMNVEV (reference sequence). CDR3 sequence: CASSLIAGGTDTQYF. DNA of the CDR3: TGTGCCAGCAGTCTAATAGCGGGGGGCACAGATACGCAGTATTTT.

This clone was observed a handful of times. This chain links TRBV19 with TRBJ1-1; D ambiguous. CDR3 length equals 13 residues. Trimming took off 2 bases at V and 4 bases at J, with 8 bases between the two ends. The germline V gene encodes CDR1 LNHDA and CDR2 SQIVND (reference sequence). CDR3 residues: CASSINRGTEAFF. In nucleotides, the CDR3 is TGTGCCAGTAGTATAAATCGGGGCACTGAAGCTTTCTTT.

The rearrangement links TRBV11-2 to TRBJ1-1; 10 bases align to TRBD1. The ends lost 5 bases at V and 7 bases at J; junction bases unmatched: 7. The CDR3 is 14 amino acids. Germline assignment: CDR1 SGHAT and CDR2 FQNNGV. CDR3 amino acids: CASSPLDRGLEAFF. The CDR3 bases are TGTGCCAGCAGCCCCCTTGACAGGGGGCTTGAAGCTTTCTTT.

This clone appeared a few times. The genes are TRBV27 and TRBJ2-5, with 8 positions matching TRBD2. Unmatched junction bases numbered 9, after V lost 2 bases and J lost 7 bases. The germline V gene has CDR1 MNHEY and CDR2 SMNVEV (reference sequence). The CDR3 runs 15 residues. CDR3 DNA sequence: TGTGCCAGCAGTTTAGACGGGGGGGCCGGGGGGACCCAGTACTTC. This gives the protein CASSLDGGAGGTQYF.

This chain connects TRBV5-1 to TRBJ1-1; perhaps TRBD1 as D (6 bases). V gave up 1 base and J gave up 6 bases, with 13 bases separating them. Per germline, CDR1 SGHRS and CDR2 YFSETQ. CDR3 length equals 14 residues. CDR3 nucleotides: TGCGCCAGCAGCTTGAATACAGGGACGGCTGAAGCTTTCTTT. This gives the protein CASSLNTGTAEAFF.

This clone was picked up a small number of times. The rearrangement joins TRBV6-5 to TRBJ2-3; a possible D gene is TRBD2 (5 bases). V was pared by 6 bases and J by 0 bases, with 13 bases between. Germline V CDR1 and CDR2: MNHEY, SVGAGI. The CDR3 spans 15 residues. CDR3 DNA: TGTGCCAGCAGCCCCCTAGCTCCCAGCACAGATACGCAGTATTTT. It specifies CASSPLAPSTDTQYF.

The gene calls are TRBV10-3 and TRBJ2-3; D not certain. V gave up 10 bases and J gave up 1 base, with 9 bases separating them. This CDR3 is built from 12 residues. The germline V gene has CDR1 ENHRY and CDR2 SYGVKD. In DNA form, the CDR3 reads TGTGCCACCAATCGGGGCACAGATACGCAGTATTTT. It yields the protein CATNRGTDTQYF.

The chain employs TRBV18 and TRBJ2-1; D perhaps matches TRBD1 (6 bases). CDR3 size: 15 residues. V was shortened by 3 bases and J by 8 bases, with 17 bases between the two germline ends. The germline gives CDR1 KGHSH, CDR2 LQKENI. CDR3 protein: CASSPPGQIGDEQFF. CDR3 DNA sequence: TGTGCCAGCTCACCGCCGGGACAAATAGGGGATGAGCAGTTCTTC.

The V call is TRBV4-1, the J call TRBJ2-7; D perhaps matches TRBD2 (6 bases). Germline loops: CDR1 MGHRA, CDR2 YSYEKL. This CDR3 region has 14 residues. Trimming shortened V by 4 bases and J by 0 bases, and 10 bases separated the two germline ends. The CDR3 DNA sequence: TGCGCCAGCAGCCGGCTGGACTACTCCTACGAGCAGTACTTC. Amino acids: CASSRLDYSYEQYF.